The rows below give T cell receptor beta chains drawn from one sample of a study of T cells in Graves' hyperthyroidism and ophthalmopathy. TCRdb re-called the multiplex PCR reads with MiXCR, one entry per CDR3 protein. The table shows 750,000 to 900,000 distinct CDR3 sequences, with around 39% occurring only once. Sequenced: blood. The receptors were sampled from a man younger than 30 with Graves' hyperthyroidism. CDR3s include the opening cysteine and the closing phenylalanine or tryptophan. The order of the fields is V gene, J gene, D gene, clone size, CDR3 protein, CDR3 DNA. The D gene is left open where the match is weak. Clone size is given for some rows only: seen once, a few or many times, or a class if the clone is expanded.

V: TRBV11-2
J: TRBJ1-6
D: -
size: -
CDR3: CASGGDTRPSPLHF
DNA: TGTGCCAGCGGCGGGGACACCAGACCTTCACCCCTCCACTTT

V: TRBV19
J: TRBJ1-6
D: TRBD1
size: many
CDR3: CASRAPGQPNSPLHF
DNA: TGTGCCAGTAGAGCTCCGGGACAGCCTAATTCACCCCTCCACTTT

V: TRBV5-1
J: TRBJ1-1
D: TRBD1
size: many
CDR3: CASSLDRGWTEAFF
DNA: TGCGCCAGCAGCTTAGACAGGGGTTGGACTGAAGCTTTCTTT

V: TRBV9
J: TRBJ2-2
D: TRBD2
size: few
CDR3: CASSRGSYTGELFF
DNA: TGTGCCAGCAGCCGCGGGAGCTACACCGGGGAGCTGTTTTTT

V: TRBV5-1
J: TRBJ1-1
D: -
size: -
CDR3: CASTKAGTMNTEAFF
DNA: TGCGCCAGCACCAAGGCCGGAACCATGAACACTGAAGCTTTCTTT

V: TRBV10-3
J: TRBJ2-7
D: TRBD2
size: medium-sized
CDR3: CAISGRAGVAEQYF
DNA: TGTGCCATCAGTGGGAGAGCGGGAGTCGCCGAGCAGTACTTC

V: TRBV9
J: TRBJ1-5
D: -
size: -
CDR3: CASSVGAGRRQPQHF
DNA: TGTGCCAGCAGCGTAGGGGCAGGAAGGCGTCAGCCCCAGCATTTT

V: TRBV14
J: TRBJ1-1
D: -
size: few
CDR3: CASSYGQYTEAFF
DNA: TGTGCCAGCAGCTACGGACAGTACACTGAAGCTTTCTTT

V: TRBV25-1
J: TRBJ1-1
D: -
size: many
CDR3: CASSEYSLNSGNTEAFF
DNA: TGTGCCAGCAGTGAATATTCCTTGAACAGTGGGAACACTGAAGCTTTCTTT

V: TRBV7-9
J: TRBJ1-1
D: -
size: many
CDR3: CASTQWGATEAFF
DNA: TGTGCCAGCACCCAATGGGGGGCCACTGAAGCTTTCTTT

V: TRBV7-9
J: TRBJ2-7
D: -
size: -
CDR3: CASSQNMAGMMDEQYF
DNA: TGTGCCAGCAGCCAAAACATGGCCGGAATGATGGACGAGCAGTACTTC

V: TRBV7-2
J: TRBJ2-7
D: TRBD1
size: -
CDR3: CASSLRQGEHAEQYF
DNA: TGTGCCAGCAGCTTAAGACAGGGGGAGCATGCCGAGCAGTACTTC

V: TRBV7-2
J: TRBJ1-4
D: -
size: many
CDR3: CASSRRRSDEKLFF
DNA: TGTGCCAGCAGTCGCCGACGGTCAGATGAAAAACTGTTTTTT

V: TRBV7-9
J: TRBJ1-4
D: -
size: -
CDR3: CASSRGTGKEKLFF
DNA: TGTGCCAGCAGCCGCGGGACGGGGAAGGAAAAACTGTTTTTT

V: TRBV29-1
J: TRBJ1-2
D: -
size: few
CDR3: CSLDRNGYTF
DNA: TGCAGCTTAGACAGGAATGGCTACACCTTC

V: TRBV28
J: TRBJ2-5
D: -
size: -
CDR3: CASSLTGKGETQYF
DNA: TGTGCCAGCAGTTTAACAGGGAAGGGAGAGACCCAGTACTTC

V: TRBV9
J: TRBJ2-7
D: TRBD2
size: -
CDR3: CASSGTSGRFDEQYF
DNA: TGTGCCAGCAGCGGGACTAGCGGGAGGTTCGACGAGCAGTACTTC

V: TRBV9
J: TRBJ1-1
D: -
size: many
CDR3: CASSGGETEAFF
DNA: TGTGCCTCATCGGGAGGGGAAACTGAAGCTTTCTTT